This T cell receptor (beta chain) originates from a study of blood T cell repertoires in COVID-19. Background on the study: The samples span acute and convalescent COVID-19 from the United States, Italy and Spain.

In the source study's methods: Estimation of nucleated cell counts was performed using reference gene primer amplification. Only in-frame clones appear in the TCRdb table, and some are missing; sequencing was by immunoSEQ multiplex PCR. That table is the source of V, J and clone size, and D and trimming were worked out from the DNA. In the table there are about 320,000 clones, approximately 85% of which are singletons. Germline CDR1 reads SGHDT; CDR2 reads YYEEEE. The trim removed 4 bases at V and 3 bases at J, leaving 9 bases unmatched. There are 15 residues in the CDR3. Input material: peripheral blood. The rearrangement links TRBV5-6 to TRBJ2-7; TRBD1 matches 8 bases. The TCR comes from a human donor in a cohort sampled during active COVID-19. The CDR3 DNA follows: TGTGCCAGCAGCCCTACGGACAGGGACCACTACGAGCAGTACTTC. This sequence encodes CASSPTDRDHYEQYF.